The text below deals with one TCR beta chain. Its target is not known. This specimen belongs to a study of CD4 T cells in relation to SARS-CoV-2 and coronaviruses. Some clones are missing from TCRdb's copy, which holds only in-frame ones; the method was immunoSEQ multiplex PCR. The table lists roughly 38,000 clones, roughly 84% of them singletons. Study outcomes and limitations: Each donor contributed either pre-pandemic or post-infection samples, not both.

Naive and memory CD4+ T cells were separated from cryopreserved PBMCs. The specimen sequenced was naive CD4+ T cells from PBMCs, cultured in vitro. The sample's subset: naive CD4+ T cells isolated by negative enrichment. This sequence was found in an adult with COVID-19.

This CDR3 is CASSVGQGKYEQYF. The CDR3 DNA sequence: TGTGCCAGCTCAGTGGGACAGGGGAAGTACGAGCAGTACTTC. The V gene is TRBV18, the J gene TRBJ2-7; 10 bases map to TRBD1. V lost 5 bases and J lost 4; bases outside the gene matches: 5. Germline CDR1 is KGHSH and CDR2 is LQKENI. The CDR3 spans 14 residues. The full variable domain, rest sourced from reference TRBV18 and TRBJ2-7, is NAGVMQNPRHLVRRRGQEARLRCSPMKGHSHVYWYRQLPEEGLKFMVYLQKENIIDESGMPKERFSAEFPKEGPSILRIQQVVRGDSAAYFCASSVGQGKYEQYFGPGTRLTVT.